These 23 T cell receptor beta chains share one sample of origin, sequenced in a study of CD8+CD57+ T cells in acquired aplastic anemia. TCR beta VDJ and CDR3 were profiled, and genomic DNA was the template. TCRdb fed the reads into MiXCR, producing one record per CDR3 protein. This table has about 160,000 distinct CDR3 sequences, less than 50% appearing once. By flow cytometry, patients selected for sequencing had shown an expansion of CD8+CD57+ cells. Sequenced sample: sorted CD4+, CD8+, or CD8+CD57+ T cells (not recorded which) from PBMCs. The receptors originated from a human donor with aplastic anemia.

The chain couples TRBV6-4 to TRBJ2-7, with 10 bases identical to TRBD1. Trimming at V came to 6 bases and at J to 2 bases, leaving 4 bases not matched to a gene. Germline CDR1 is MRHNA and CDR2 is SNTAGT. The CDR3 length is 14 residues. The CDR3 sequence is CASRPGQGTYEQYF. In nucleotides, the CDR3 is TGTGCCAGCAGGCCGGGACAGGGGACCTACGAGCAGTACTTC.

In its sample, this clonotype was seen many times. CDR3 protein: CASSQQGGGTEAFF. CDR3 nucleotide sequence: TGTGCCAGCAGCCAGCAGGGAGGGGGCACTGAAGCTTTCTTT. The chain carries TRBV11-3 and TRBJ1-1; maybe TRBD1 (6 bases). The CDR3 covers 14 residues. Trimming pared 5 bases from V and 4 bases from J, leaving 14 bases between. In germline, CDR1 is SGHNT, CDR2 YENEEA.

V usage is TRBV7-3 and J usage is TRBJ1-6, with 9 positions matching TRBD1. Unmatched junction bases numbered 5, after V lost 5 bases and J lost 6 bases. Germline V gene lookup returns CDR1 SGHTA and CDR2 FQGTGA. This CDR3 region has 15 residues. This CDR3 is CASSRGQGLNSPLHF. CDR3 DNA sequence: TGTGCCAGCAGCCGCGGACAGGGGCTTAATTCACCCCTCCACTTT.

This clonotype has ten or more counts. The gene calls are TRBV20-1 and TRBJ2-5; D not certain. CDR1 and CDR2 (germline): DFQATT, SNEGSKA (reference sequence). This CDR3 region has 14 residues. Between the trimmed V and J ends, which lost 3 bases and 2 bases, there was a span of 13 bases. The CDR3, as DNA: TGCAGTGCTAGCCCGTTCGCGGATCAAGAGACCCAGTACTTC. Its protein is CSASPFADQETQYF.

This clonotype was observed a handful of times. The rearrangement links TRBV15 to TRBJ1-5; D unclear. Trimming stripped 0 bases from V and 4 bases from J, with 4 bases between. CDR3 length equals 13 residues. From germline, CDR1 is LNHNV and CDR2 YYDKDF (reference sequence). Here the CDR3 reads CATSRDRNQPQHF. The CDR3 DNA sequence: TGTGCCACCAGCAGAGATCGGAATCAGCCCCAGCATTTT. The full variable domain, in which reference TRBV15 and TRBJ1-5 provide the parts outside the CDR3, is DAMVIQNPRYQVTQFGKPVTLSCSQTLNHNVMYWYQQKSSQAPKLLFHYYDKDFNNEADTPDNFQSRRPNTSFCFLDIRSPGLGDTAMYLCATSRDRNQPQHFGDGTRLSIL.

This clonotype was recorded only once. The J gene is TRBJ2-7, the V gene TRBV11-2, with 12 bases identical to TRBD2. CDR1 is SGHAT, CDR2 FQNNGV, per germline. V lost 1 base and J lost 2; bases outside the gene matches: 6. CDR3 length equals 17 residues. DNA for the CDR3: TGTGCCAGCAGCTTAGTTCTCCTAGCGGGGGGGACCTACGAGCAGTACTTC. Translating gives CASSLVLLAGGTYEQYF.

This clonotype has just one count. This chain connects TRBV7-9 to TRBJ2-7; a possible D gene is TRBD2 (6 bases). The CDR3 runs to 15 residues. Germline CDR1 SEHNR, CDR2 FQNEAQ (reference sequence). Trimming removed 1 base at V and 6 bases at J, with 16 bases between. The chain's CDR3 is CASSLVETRTPEQYF. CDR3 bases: TGTGCCAGCAGCTTAGTTGAGACTAGAACTCCCGAGCAGTACTTC. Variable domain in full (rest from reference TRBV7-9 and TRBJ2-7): DTGVSQNPRHKITKRGQNVTFRCDPISEHNRLYWYRQTLGQGPEFLTYFQNEAQLEKSRLLSDRFSAERPKGSFSTLEIQRTEQGDSAMYLCASSLVETRTPEQYFGPGTRLTVT.

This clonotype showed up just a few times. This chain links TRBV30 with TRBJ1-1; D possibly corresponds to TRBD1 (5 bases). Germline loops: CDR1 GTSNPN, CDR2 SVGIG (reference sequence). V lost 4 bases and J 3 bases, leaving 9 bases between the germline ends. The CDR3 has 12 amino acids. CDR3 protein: CAWTAGDTEAFF. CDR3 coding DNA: TGTGCCTGGACCGCGGGGGACACTGAAGCTTTCTTT.

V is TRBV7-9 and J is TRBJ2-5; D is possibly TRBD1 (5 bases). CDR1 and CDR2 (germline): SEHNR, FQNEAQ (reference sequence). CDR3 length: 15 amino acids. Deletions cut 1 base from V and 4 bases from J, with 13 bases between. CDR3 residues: CASSLGRVSGETQYF. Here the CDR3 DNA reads TGTGCCAGCAGCTTAGGCAGGGTTTCGGGAGAGACCCAGTACTTC.

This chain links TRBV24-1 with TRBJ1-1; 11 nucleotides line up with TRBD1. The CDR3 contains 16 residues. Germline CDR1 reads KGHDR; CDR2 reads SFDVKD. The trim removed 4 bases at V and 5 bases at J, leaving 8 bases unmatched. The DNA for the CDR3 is TGTGCCACCAGTGACCGGGACAGGGGGGTATATACTGAAGCTTTCTTT. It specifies CATSDRDRGVYTEAFF.

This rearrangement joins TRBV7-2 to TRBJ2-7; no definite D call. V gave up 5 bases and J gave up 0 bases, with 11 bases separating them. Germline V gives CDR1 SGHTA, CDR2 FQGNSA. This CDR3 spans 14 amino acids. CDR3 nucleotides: TGTGCCAGCAGCCCCCGTCCAAGCTCCTACGAGCAGTACTTC. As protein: CASSPRPSSYEQYF.

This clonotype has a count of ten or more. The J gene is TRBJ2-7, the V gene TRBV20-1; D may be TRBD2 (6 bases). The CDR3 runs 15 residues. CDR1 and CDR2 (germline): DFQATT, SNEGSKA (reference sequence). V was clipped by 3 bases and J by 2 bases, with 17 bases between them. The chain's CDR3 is CSASGGGSGAYEQYF. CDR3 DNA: TGCAGTGCTAGCGGTGGTGGTAGCGGCGCCTACGAGCAGTACTTC.

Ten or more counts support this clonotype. In nucleotides, the CDR3 is TGCAGCGGAAGATGGAGCACTGAAGCTTTCTTT. Translation: CSGRWSTEAFF. The chain carries TRBV29-1 and TRBJ1-1; D remains unclear. Germline V gives CDR1 SQVTM, CDR2 ANQGSEA. Trimming left V 7 bases short and J 4 bases short, with 10 bases between. The CDR3 consists of 11 residues.

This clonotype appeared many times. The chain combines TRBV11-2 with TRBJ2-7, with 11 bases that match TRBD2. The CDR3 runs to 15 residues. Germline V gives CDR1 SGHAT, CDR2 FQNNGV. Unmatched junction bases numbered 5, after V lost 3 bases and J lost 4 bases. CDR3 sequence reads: CASSFASGRTYEQYF. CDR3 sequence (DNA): TGTGCCAGCAGCTTTGCTAGCGGGAGGACATACGAGCAGTACTTC.

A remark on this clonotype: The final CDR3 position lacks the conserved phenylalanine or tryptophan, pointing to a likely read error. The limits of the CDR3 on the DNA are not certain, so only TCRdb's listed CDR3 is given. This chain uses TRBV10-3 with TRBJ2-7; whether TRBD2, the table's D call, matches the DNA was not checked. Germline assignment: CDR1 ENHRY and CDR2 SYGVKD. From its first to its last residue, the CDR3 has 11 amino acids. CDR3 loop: CAISEVGPAVY.

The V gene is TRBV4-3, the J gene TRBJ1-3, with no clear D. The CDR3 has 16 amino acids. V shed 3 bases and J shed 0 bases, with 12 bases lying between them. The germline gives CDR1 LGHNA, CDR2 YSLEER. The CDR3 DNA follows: TGCGCCAGCAGCCAGGCGGACTGGAGCTCTGGAAACACCATATATTTT. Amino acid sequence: CASSQADWSSGNTIYF.

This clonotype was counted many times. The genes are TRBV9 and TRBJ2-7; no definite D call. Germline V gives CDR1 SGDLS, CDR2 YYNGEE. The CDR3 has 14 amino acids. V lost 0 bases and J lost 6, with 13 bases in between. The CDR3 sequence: CASSVEGRGPEQYF. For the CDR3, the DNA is TGTGCCAGCAGCGTAGAGGGTAGAGGCCCCGAGCAGTACTTC.

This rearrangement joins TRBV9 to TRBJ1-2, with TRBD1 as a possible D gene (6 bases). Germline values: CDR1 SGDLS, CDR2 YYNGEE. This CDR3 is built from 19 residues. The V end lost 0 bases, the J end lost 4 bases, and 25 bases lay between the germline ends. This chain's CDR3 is CASSVATGGGHNMGYGYTF. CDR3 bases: TGTGCCAGCAGCGTAGCTACAGGCGGGGGGCATAACATGGGCTATGGCTACACCTTC.

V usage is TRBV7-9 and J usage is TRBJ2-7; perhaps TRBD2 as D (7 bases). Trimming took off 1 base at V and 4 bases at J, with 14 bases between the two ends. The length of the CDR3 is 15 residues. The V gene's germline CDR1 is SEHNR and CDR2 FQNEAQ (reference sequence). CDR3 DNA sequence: TGTGCCAGCAGCTTAGTAGGGGGGGAAGATTACGAGCAGTACTTC. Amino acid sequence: CASSLVGGEDYEQYF. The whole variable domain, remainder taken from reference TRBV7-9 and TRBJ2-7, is DTGVSQNPRHKITKRGQNVTFRCDPISEHNRLYWYRQTLGQGPEFLTYFQNEAQLEKSRLLSDRFSAERPKGSFSTLEIQRTEQGDSAMYLCASSLVGGEDYEQYFGPGTRLTVT.

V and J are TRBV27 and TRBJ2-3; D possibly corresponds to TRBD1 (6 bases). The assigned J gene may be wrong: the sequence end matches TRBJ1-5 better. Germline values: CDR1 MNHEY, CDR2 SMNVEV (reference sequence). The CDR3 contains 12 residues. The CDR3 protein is CASSGGRDTQHF. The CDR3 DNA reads TGTGCCAGTTCCGGGGGGCGAGATACGCAGCATTTT.

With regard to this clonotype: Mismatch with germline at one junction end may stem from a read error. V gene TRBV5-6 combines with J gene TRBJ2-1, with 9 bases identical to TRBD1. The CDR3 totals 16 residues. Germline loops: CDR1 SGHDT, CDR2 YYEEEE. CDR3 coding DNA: TGTGCCGGCAGCTTCTCGACAGGGGGTTCCTACAATGAGCAGTTCTTC. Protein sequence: CAGSFSTGGSYNEQFF.

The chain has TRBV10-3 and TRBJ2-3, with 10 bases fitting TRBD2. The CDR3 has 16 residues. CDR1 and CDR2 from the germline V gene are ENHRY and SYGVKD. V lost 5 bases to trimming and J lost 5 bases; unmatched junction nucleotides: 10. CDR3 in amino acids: CAISFTGTSEKDTQYF. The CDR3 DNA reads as TGTGCCATCAGTTTCACTGGGACTAGCGAGAAAGATACGCAGTATTTT.

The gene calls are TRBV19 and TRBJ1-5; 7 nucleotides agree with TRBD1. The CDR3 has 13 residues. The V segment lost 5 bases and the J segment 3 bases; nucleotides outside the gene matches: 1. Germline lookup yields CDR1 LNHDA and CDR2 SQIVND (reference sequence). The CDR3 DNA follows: TGTGCCAGTAGTGACAGGGCCAATCAGCCCCAGCATTTT. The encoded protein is CASSDRANQPQHF.